This record covers a single T cell receptor beta chain. The CDR3 length is 15 residues. V lost 2 bases, J lost 0 bases, and 11 bases lay in between. In germline, CDR1 is MNHEY, CDR2 SVGAGI. The sample comes from a study of blood T cell repertoires in COVID-19. The age range of participants was about 18 to 95 years, with residence in about two dozen US areas. Profiling relied on immunoSEQ multiplex PCR, and the TCRdb table lists in-frame clones only, not all of them. The data hold under 450,000 clones, with less than 90% observed a single time. The sequencing sample was made of PBMCs or T cells enriched from blood (not recorded which). The chain has TRBV6-5 and TRBJ2-7; D perhaps matches TRBD1 (6 bases). The clonotype originates from a woman aged 45-65 years who had recovered from COVID-19. The CDR3 DNA sequence: TGTGCCAGCAGTTACAGAACAGGGATCTCCTACGAGCAGTACTTC. It yields the protein CASSYRTGISYEQYF.